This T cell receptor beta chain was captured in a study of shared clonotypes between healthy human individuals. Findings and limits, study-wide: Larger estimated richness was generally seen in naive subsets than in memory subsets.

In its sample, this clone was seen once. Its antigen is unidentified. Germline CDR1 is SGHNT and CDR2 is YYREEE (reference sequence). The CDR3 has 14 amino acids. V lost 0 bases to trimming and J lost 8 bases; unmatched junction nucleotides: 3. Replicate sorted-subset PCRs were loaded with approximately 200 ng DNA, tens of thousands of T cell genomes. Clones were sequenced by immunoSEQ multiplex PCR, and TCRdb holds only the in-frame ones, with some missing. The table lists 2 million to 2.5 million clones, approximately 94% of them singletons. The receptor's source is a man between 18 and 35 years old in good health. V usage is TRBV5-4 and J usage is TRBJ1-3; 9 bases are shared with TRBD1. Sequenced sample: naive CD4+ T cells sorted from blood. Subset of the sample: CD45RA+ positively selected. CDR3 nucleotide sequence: TGTGCCAGCAGCTTGGGACAGGGGGGAGACACCATATATTTT. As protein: CASSLGQGGDTIYF.